The 28 T cell receptor beta chains presented below share a single source sample, sequenced in a study of T cell repertoires in cytomegalovirus infection. From the reads, TCRdb called clonotypes with MiXCR, one entry per CDR3 protein. The top ten hold more than 10% of the sample, which has some 300,000 distinct CDR3 sequences, about a sixth seen once. Sequencing input: PBMCs. Every receptor here comes from a human donor in good health (CMV status not recorded). Some clones in this sample may be carry-over from other donors' samples.

The V call is TRBV5-1, the J call TRBJ1-6; D perhaps matches TRBD1 (6 bases). V was pared by 4 bases and J by 8 bases, with 13 bases between. Germline loops: CDR1 SGHRS, CDR2 YFSETQ. The CDR3 covers 14 residues. In nucleotides, the CDR3 is TGCGCCAGCAGCGTGAAGGACAGTTATTCACCCCTCCACTTT. Its translation is CASSVKDSYSPLHF.

This clonotype was counted ten times or more. This sequence joins TRBV7-6 and TRBJ2-5; possibly TRBD2 for D (6 bases). The germline V gene encodes CDR1 SGHVS and CDR2 FNYEAQ. The CDR3 consists of 16 residues. The ends were cut back, 7 bases at V and 5 bases at J, with 23 bases in the middle. CDR3 protein: CASTRGILGSGETQYF. The CDR3 DNA is TGTGCCAGCACCCGGGGTATACTAGGGAGCGGGGAGACCCAGTACTTC.

This clonotype was counted ten times or more. The chain recombines TRBV20-1 with TRBJ2-7; D gene uncertain. In germline, CDR1 is DFQATT, CDR2 SNEGSKA (reference sequence). V lost 4 bases and J lost 0, with 16 bases in between. This CDR3 region has 15 residues. The CDR3 reads CSATLSVISSYEQYF. CDR3 in DNA: TGCAGTGCTACCCTCAGCGTTATAAGCTCCTACGAGCAGTACTTC.

The chain links TRBV18 to TRBJ2-5; possible D gene TRBD2, 6 bases. The CDR3 has 13 residues. Germline assignment: CDR1 KGHSH and CDR2 LQKENI. The ends were cut back, 4 bases at V and 3 bases at J, with 9 bases in the middle. CDR3 protein: CASSLGGKETQYF. CDR3 DNA sequence: TGTGCCAGCTCACTTGGGGGGAAAGAGACCCAGTACTTC. Combining the CDR3 with reference TRBV18 and TRBJ2-5 gives the whole variable domain NAGVMQNPRHLVRRRGQEARLRCSPMKGHSHVYWYRQLPEEGLKFMVYLQKENIIDESGMPKERFSAEFPKEGPSILRIQQVVRGDSAAYFCASSLGGKETQYFGPGTRLLVL.

The rearrangement uses TRBV28 and TRBJ1-4, with D possibly matching TRBD1 (6 bases). V lost 2 bases and J 4 bases, leaving 14 bases between the germline ends. The CDR3 is made up of 16 amino acids. Germline lookup yields CDR1 MDHEN and CDR2 SYDVKM. The CDR3 DNA reads TGTGCCAGCAGTTTACTCGGACAGAGCTATAATGAAAAACTGTTTTTT. Translating gives CASSLLGQSYNEKLFF.

CDR3 in DNA: TGTGCCAGCACCCTAGGGGGATTGAACACTGAAGCTTTCTTT. Its protein is CASTLGGLNTEAFF. The chain uses TRBV12-3 or TRBV12-4 and TRBJ1-1, with TRBD1 as a possible D gene (6 bases). The V end lost 7 bases, the J end lost 0 bases, and 12 bases lay between the germline ends. The CDR3 extends over 14 amino acids.

The chain's CDR3 is CASSPGLQNTDTQYF. CDR3 coding DNA: TGTGCCAGCAGCCCGGGACTGCAGAACACAGATACGCAGTATTTT. The J gene is TRBJ2-3, the V gene TRBV3-1, with D possibly TRBD2 on 6 matching bases. The germline CDR1 and CDR2 sequences are LGHDT and YNNKEL (reference sequence). With 4 bases removed from V and 2 bases from J, the gap between germline ends came to 13 bases. The CDR3 extends over 15 amino acids.

The chain combines TRBV12-3 or TRBV12-4 with TRBJ1-3; 7 nucleotides align to TRBD1. Unmatched junction bases numbered 6, after V lost 0 bases and J lost 1 base. The CDR3 consists of 17 residues. The CDR3 DNA sequence: TGTGCCAGCAGTTTAGCCGGGACAGAGGCTTCTGGAAACACCATATATTTT. Its translation is CASSLAGTEASGNTIYF.

The V call is TRBV20-1, the J call TRBJ2-7; no clear D gene. Germline values: CDR1 DFQATT, CDR2 SNEGSKA (reference sequence). V lost 4 bases to trimming and J lost 0 bases, with 16 bases between them. The CDR3 contains 15 residues. CDR3 nucleotide sequence: TGCAGTGCTACCCCCCCATCATACGACTCCTACGAGCAGTACTTC. Translated, it gives CSATPPSYDSYEQYF.

This clonotype was detected ten times or more. The chain has TRBV6-2 or TRBV6-3 and TRBJ2-3; 8 nucleotides align to TRBD1. The CDR3 runs 16 residues. The germline V gene has CDR1 MNHEY and CDR2 SVGEGT. The V segment lost 1 base and the J segment 1 base; nucleotides outside the gene matches: 4. The CDR3 nucleotides are TGTGCCAGCAGTTACTACGAGGGACAGGGCACAGATACGCAGTATTTT. Residues: CASSYYEGQGTDTQYF.

The V gene is TRBV15, the J gene TRBJ1-1, with D unclear. The ends were cut back, 3 bases at V and 1 base at J, with 6 bases in the middle. The CDR3 extends over 13 amino acids. Germline CDR1 and CDR2: LNHNV and YYDKDF (reference sequence). The CDR3 DNA sequence: TGTGCCACCAGCAGCAACCCGAACACTGAAGCTTTCTTT. Its protein is CATSSNPNTEAFF.

Comments on this clonotype: A junction boundary mismatches the germline segment, possibly from a read error. The chain uses TRBV25-1 and TRBJ2-2; D call uncertain. CDR1 is MGHDK and CDR2 is SYGVNS in the germline V gene. The CDR3 sequence is 12 residues long. CDR3 protein: CASGELTGELFF. CDR3 in DNA: TGTGCCAGCGGTGAATTAACCGGGGAGCTGTTTTTT.

This clonotype was counted a few times. This chain links TRBV28 with TRBJ2-5, with a tentative D call TRBD2 (6 bases). CDR3 length: 14 residues. Germline V gene lookup returns CDR1 MDHEN and CDR2 SYDVKM. V was trimmed by 8 bases and J by 3 bases, leaving 16 bases between them. The chain's CDR3 is CASWRSGLKETQYF. For the CDR3, the DNA is TGTGCCAGCTGGCGGAGCGGGCTCAAAGAGACCCAGTACTTC.

V usage is TRBV6-6 and J usage is TRBJ2-5; no clear D. Germline V gives CDR1 MNHNY, CDR2 SVGAGI (reference sequence). V was clipped by 5 bases and J by 0 bases, with 10 bases between them. CDR3 length: 14 residues. CDR3 sequence (DNA): TGTGCCAGCAGTCCTACCTACAACCAAGAGACCCAGTACTTC. Protein: CASSPTYNQETQYF.

The gene calls are TRBV3-1 and TRBJ2-4; 7 positions agree with TRBD1. Germline V CDR1 and CDR2: LGHDT, YNNKEL (reference sequence). CDR3 length equals 14 residues. V lost 2 bases and J lost 7; bases outside the gene matches: 5. The CDR3 region is CASSQQGRGNIQYF. The CDR3 bases are TGTGCCAGCAGCCAACAGGGCAGGGGGAACATTCAGTACTTC. The whole variable domain, filled in from reference TRBV3-1 and TRBJ2-4, reads DTAVSQTPKYLVTQMGNDKSIKCEQNLGHDTMYWYKQDSKKFLKIMFSYNNKELIINETVPNRFSPKSPDKAHLNLHINSLELGDSAVYFCASSQQGRGNIQYFGAGTRLSVL.

The chain has TRBV28 and TRBJ1-2, with D perhaps matching TRBD1 (6 bases). Germline V gene sequence: CDR1 MDHEN, CDR2 SYDVKM. The ends were cut back, 2 bases at V and 5 bases at J, with 21 bases in the middle. The CDR3 runs to 17 residues. The CDR3 reads CASSLPSQGMSRYGYTF. The CDR3 DNA follows: TGTGCCAGCAGTTTACCCTCTCAGGGGATGAGCCGATATGGCTACACCTTC.

This clonotype occurred many times. The V gene is TRBV12-3 or TRBV12-4, the J gene TRBJ1-5; tentatively, D is TRBD1 (5 bases). CDR3 length equals 15 residues. The germline V and J ends were trimmed by 7 bases and 3 bases, with 16 bases remaining between them. The chain's CDR3 is CASNLGEGNNQPQHF. The CDR3 DNA reads as TGTGCCAGCAACTTGGGGGAGGGGAACAATCAGCCCCAGCATTTT.

This clonotype has only a few counts. The V and J genes are TRBV10-3 and TRBJ2-7; 8 nucleotides align to TRBD2. CDR1 and CDR2 (germline): ENHRY, SYGVKD. The CDR3 extends over 15 amino acids. J lost 0 bases, V lost 6 bases, and 7 bases had no gene match. Here the CDR3 DNA reads TGTGCCATCAGGAGCGGGGGCGGGGGCTCCTACGAGCAGTACTTC. It specifies CAIRSGGGGSYEQYF.

This clonotype appeared a few times. This rearrangement joins TRBV7-9 to TRBJ1-2; D is undetermined. The CDR3 is 14 amino acids. Trimming pared 1 base from V and 0 bases from J, leaving 6 bases between. In germline, CDR1 is SEHNR, CDR2 FQNEAQ (reference sequence). CDR3 loop: CASSLVQPNYGYTF. The CDR3 DNA reads TGTGCCAGCAGCTTAGTTCAGCCTAACTATGGCTACACCTTC. The full variable domain, in which reference TRBV7-9 and TRBJ1-2 provide the parts outside the CDR3, is DTGVSQNPRHKITKRGQNVTFRCDPISEHNRLYWYRQTLGQGPEFLTYFQNEAQLEKSRLLSDRFSAERPKGSFSTLEIQRTEQGDSAMYLCASSLVQPNYGYTFGSGTRLTVV.

The gene calls are TRBV27 and TRBJ2-7; TRBD1 matches 9 bases. V lost 7 bases to trimming and J lost 3 bases; unmatched junction nucleotides: 10. This CDR3 has 15 residues. Germline lookup yields CDR1 MNHEY and CDR2 SMNVEV (reference sequence). CDR3 region: CASKAHRGLFYEQYF. The CDR3 bases are TGTGCCAGCAAGGCCCACAGGGGGCTATTCTACGAGCAGTACTTC.

The rearrangement joins TRBV2 to TRBJ1-5, with a possible D match to TRBD1 (5 bases). Germline V CDR1 and CDR2: SNHLY, FYNNEI. The CDR3 consists of 13 residues. V was pared by 4 bases and J by 4 bases, with 8 bases between. CDR3 sequence reads: CASSGAGNQPQHF. The CDR3 DNA follows: TGTGCCAGCAGTGGGGCAGGGAATCAGCCCCAGCATTTT. The full variable domain, in which reference TRBV2 and TRBJ1-5 provide the parts outside the CDR3, is EPEVTQTPSHQVTQMGQEVILRCVPISNHLYFYWYRQILGQKVEFLVSFYNNEISEKSEIFDDQFSVERPDGSNFTLKIRSTKLEDSAMYFCASSGAGNQPQHFGDGTRLSIL.

This clonotype was found a few times. The CDR3 loop is CASSHVGQGLYEQYF. CDR3 sequence (DNA): TGTGCCAGCAGTCATGTGGGACAGGGGCTATACGAGCAGTACTTC. The rearrangement joins TRBV6-6 to TRBJ2-7; 10 bases line up with TRBD1. Germline V gene lookup returns CDR1 MNHNY and CDR2 SVGAGI (reference sequence). Losses at the gene ends were 5 bases for V and 4 bases for J; bases not matched to a gene: 8. The CDR3 covers 15 residues.

This clonotype has a count of ten or more. The chain combines TRBV7-2 with TRBJ2-2, with D possibly TRBD1 on 6 matching bases. Trimming pared 6 bases from V and 2 bases from J, leaving 16 bases between. Looked up from germline, CDR1 is SGHTA and CDR2 is FQGNSA. CDR3 length: 16 residues. In nucleotides, the CDR3 is TGTGCCAGCAGTTTAAGACCAGGGGCAAACACCGGGGAGCTGTTTTTT. As protein: CASSLRPGANTGELFF.

This clonotype was detected only a few times. The chain joins TRBV28 to TRBJ2-7; a possible D gene is TRBD1 (6 bases). Germline-derived CDR1 and CDR2 are MDHEN and SYDVKM. Trimming stripped 3 bases from V and 2 bases from J, with 11 bases between. The CDR3 has 14 amino acids. The CDR3 DNA reads TGTGCCAGCAGTTTTGGGAACAGGGCCTACGAGCAGTACTTC. This encodes CASSFGNRAYEQYF. Looking up the rest from reference TRBV28 and TRBJ2-7 gives the full variable domain: DVKVTQSSRYLVKRTGEKVFLECVQDMDHENMFWYRQDPGLGLRLIYFSYDVKMKEKGDIPEGYSVSREKKERFSLILESASTNQTSMYLCASSFGNRAYEQYFGPGTRLTVT.

This clonotype has just a few counts. The chain employs TRBV28 and TRBJ1-1; no reliable D call. The CDR3 loop spans 15 amino acids. With 7 bases removed from V and 0 bases from J, the gap between germline ends came to 15 bases. Germline V gene lookup returns CDR1 MDHEN and CDR2 SYDVKM. The CDR3 sequence: CASMPERGMNTEAFF. In DNA form, the CDR3 reads TGTGCCAGCATGCCGGAGAGAGGAATGAACACTGAAGCTTTCTTT. The whole variable domain, remainder taken from reference TRBV28 and TRBJ1-1, is DVKVTQSSRYLVKRTGEKVFLECVQDMDHENMFWYRQDPGLGLRLIYFSYDVKMKEKGDIPEGYSVSREKKERFSLILESASTNQTSMYLCASMPERGMNTEAFFGQGTRLTVV.

The chain combines TRBV28 with TRBJ1-6; possible D gene TRBD1, 6 bases. The V gene lost 2 bases and the J gene lost 18 bases, with 17 bases spanning the gap. Germline-derived CDR1 and CDR2 are MDHEN and SYDVKM. The CDR3 consists of 13 residues. CDR3 amino acids: CASSLGNRVGGHF. CDR3 in DNA: TGTGCCAGCAGTTTAGGAAACAGGGTTGGGGGCCACTTT. The variable domain in full, with the rest retrieved from reference TRBV28 and TRBJ1-6, is DVKVTQSSRYLVKRTGEKVFLECVQDMDHENMFWYRQDPGLGLRLIYFSYDVKMKEKGDIPEGYSVSREKKERFSLILESASTNQTSMYLCASSLGNRVGGHFGNGTRLTVT.

The rearrangement uses TRBV25-1 and TRBJ2-1, with D hard to call. Trimming removed 8 bases at V and 6 bases at J, with 14 bases between. Per germline, CDR1 MGHDK and CDR2 SYGVNS. This CDR3 is 13 amino acids long. The CDR3 coding sequence is TGTGCCAGCGTACCCCCGGCGATCAATGAGCAGTTCTTC. Translated, it gives CASVPPAINEQFF.

The chain couples TRBV28 to TRBJ1-5; D uncertain. The CDR3 runs to 11 residues. V lost 5 bases, J lost 10 bases, and 9 bases lay in between. Looked up from germline, CDR1 is MDHEN and CDR2 is SYDVKM. CDR3 sequence reads: CASSQVSPQHF. The CDR3 nucleotides read TGTGCCAGCAGTCAAGTGTCTCCCCAGCATTTT.